This TCR beta chain was identified during a study of blood T cell repertoires in COVID-19. Trimming cost V 2 bases and J 7 bases, with 15 bases left between them. This CDR3 spans 14 amino acids. Germline V gene lookup returns CDR1 SEHNR and CDR2 FQNEAQ (reference sequence). The method was immunoSEQ multiplex PCR; TCRdb's version includes in-frame clones alone and lacks a portion of them. The sample contains approximately 200,000 clones, around 85% of which appear only once. This chain joins TRBV7-9 and TRBJ2-7, with a weak D call TRBD1 (6 bases). The material sequenced was peripheral blood. This TCR was recovered from a human donor in a cohort sampled during active COVID-19. In DNA, the CDR3 is TGTGCCAGCAGCTTATTAGCAGGGGCGAGGGAGCAGTACTTC. This codes for CASSLLAGAREQYF.